The rows below give T cell receptor beta chains drawn from one sample of a study of blood T cell repertoires in COVID-19. Only in-frame clones appear in the TCRdb table, and some are missing; sequencing was by immunoSEQ multiplex PCR. The profile shows roughly 90,000 clones, over 70% of them singletons. Sequenced material: peripheral blood. The source is a woman of 80 years or more with active or convalescent COVID-19. CDR3s include the opening cysteine and the closing phenylalanine or tryptophan. The order of the fields is V gene, J gene, D gene, clone size, CDR3 DNA, CDR3 protein. A D gene is named only where the DNA matches it firmly. Expanded clones are given a class, and other clones once, few, many or no size at all.

v_call: TRBV3-1/TRBV3-2
j_call: TRBJ1-1
d_call: .
clone_size: .
cdr3_nt: TGTGCCAGCAGCCATCTCTTCTTT
cdr3_aa: CASSHLFF

v_call: TRBV28
j_call: TRBJ1-3
d_call: .
clone_size: .
cdr3_nt: TGTGCCAGCAGGGTAGACACCTCTGGAAACACCATATATTTT
cdr3_aa: CASRVDTSGNTIYF

v_call: TRBV27
j_call: TRBJ1-6
d_call: .
clone_size: .
cdr3_nt: TGTGCCAGCAGTCGTTACCTTCAATACAGCATCCCAGGCTCCTATAATTCACCCCTCCACTTT
cdr3_aa: CASSRYLQYSIPGSYNSPLHF

v_call: TRBV6-4
j_call: TRBJ2-1
d_call: .
clone_size: .
cdr3_nt: TGTGCCAGCAGAGAGATGACAGGTTCATTAATTGGTGAGCAGTTCTTC
cdr3_aa: CASREMTGSLIGEQFF

v_call: TRBV7-3
j_call: TRBJ2-7
d_call: .
clone_size: .
cdr3_nt: TGTGCCAGCAGCTTAAGCCCCGGAGAATACGAGCAGTACTTC
cdr3_aa: CASSLSPGEYEQYF

v_call: TRBV7-2
j_call: TRBJ2-2
d_call: TRBD2
clone_size: .
cdr3_nt: TGTGCCAGCAGTTTCAGACTAGCGGGGTATACCGGGGAGCTGTTTTTT
cdr3_aa: CASSFRLAGYTGELFF

v_call: TRBV24-1
j_call: TRBJ2-5
d_call: TRBD1
clone_size: .
cdr3_nt: TGTGCCACCAGTGATCCCACCTCCTTCTACAGGGGACAAGAGACCCAGTACTTC
cdr3_aa: CATSDPTSFYRGQETQYF

v_call: TRBV29-1
j_call: TRBJ1-1
d_call: TRBD1
clone_size: .
cdr3_nt: TGCAGCGTTGTATCGCCCGGGACAGTTAACACTGAAGCTTTCTTT
cdr3_aa: CSVVSPGTVNTEAFF

v_call: TRBV20-1
j_call: TRBJ2-1
d_call: .
clone_size: .
cdr3_nt: TGCAGTGCTAGTTCCGACAGTTACAATGAGCAGTTCTTC
cdr3_aa: CSASSDSYNEQFF

v_call: TRBV27
j_call: TRBJ2-1
d_call: .
clone_size: .
cdr3_nt: TGTGCCAGCCTGTGGGTAGCGAGGCCGGGCGAGCAGTTCTTC
cdr3_aa: CASLWVARPGEQFF

v_call: TRBV28
j_call: TRBJ1-6
d_call: TRBD1
clone_size: few
cdr3_nt: TGTGCCACCAGAAAAGGGACAGTCGGTTCACCCCTCCACTTT
cdr3_aa: CATRKGTVGSPLHF

v_call: TRBV19
j_call: TRBJ1-2
d_call: TRBD1
clone_size: .
cdr3_nt: TGTGCCAGTAGTATAGCGAGACAGGGCAGTGGCTACACCTTC
cdr3_aa: CASSIARQGSGYTF

v_call: TRBV15
j_call: TRBJ2-7
d_call: .
clone_size: .
cdr3_nt: TGTGCCACCAGCAGAGAAAGGGGTGTTGGCGAGCAGTACTTC
cdr3_aa: CATSRERGVGEQYF

v_call: TRBV5-1
j_call: TRBJ2-1
d_call: .
clone_size: .
cdr3_nt: TGCGCCAGCAGCTTGGCAGAGGCCTACAATGAGCAGTTCTTC
cdr3_aa: CASSLAEAYNEQFF

v_call: TRBV1
j_call: TRBJ2-4
d_call: .
clone_size: once
cdr3_nt: TGCACCAGCAGCTCGTCTAGCGGATGTCTAGCCAAAAACATTCAGTACTTC
cdr3_aa: CTSSSSSGCLAKNIQYF

v_call: TRBV18
j_call: TRBJ1-6
d_call: .
clone_size: .
cdr3_nt: TGTGCCAGCTCACCGCCCGGGTTCTCCTATAATTCACCCCTCCACTTT
cdr3_aa: CASSPPGFSYNSPLHF

v_call: TRBV7-8
j_call: TRBJ2-1
d_call: TRBD1
clone_size: .
cdr3_nt: TGTGCCAGCAGCTTCCCACAGGGGGTTCAGAATGAGCAGTTCTTC
cdr3_aa: CASSFPQGVQNEQFF

v_call: TRBV18
j_call: TRBJ2-1
d_call: TRBD2
clone_size: .
cdr3_nt: TGTGCCAGCTCACCACAAGTGCGGGGGGGCGTTGGGGAGCAGTTCTTC
cdr3_aa: CASSPQVRGGVGEQFF

v_call: TRBV28
j_call: TRBJ1-1
d_call: .
clone_size: .
cdr3_nt: TGTGCCAGCAGACGAGGGGGGAACACTGAAGCTTTCTTT
cdr3_aa: CASRRGGNTEAFF

v_call: TRBV7-9
j_call: TRBJ2-5
d_call: TRBD2
clone_size: .
cdr3_nt: TGTGCCAGCAGCTTCCTAGCGGGGAGGGAGACCCAGTACTTC
cdr3_aa: CASSFLAGRETQYF

v_call: TRBV2
j_call: TRBJ2-7
d_call: .
clone_size: few
cdr3_nt: TGTGCCAGCAGTGATCTAGCGAACTACGAGCAGTACTTC
cdr3_aa: CASSDLANYEQYF

v_call: TRBV2
j_call: TRBJ1-1
d_call: TRBD1
clone_size: .
cdr3_nt: TGTGCCAGCAGAATAATTCTTACAGGGGCAAACACTGAAGCTTTCTTT
cdr3_aa: CASRIILTGANTEAFF

v_call: TRBV11-2
j_call: TRBJ2-1
d_call: .
clone_size: .
cdr3_nt: TGTGCCAGCAGCTTCTGGCTTTCCTACAATGAGCAGTTCTTC
cdr3_aa: CASSFWLSYNEQFF

v_call: TRBV28
j_call: TRBJ1-2
d_call: .
clone_size: few
cdr3_nt: TGTGCCAGCAGTTTGAGCAGCAGGGGAGGGAACTATGGCTACACCTTC
cdr3_aa: CASSLSSRGGNYGYTF

v_call: TRBV7-3
j_call: TRBJ2-7
d_call: .
clone_size: .
cdr3_nt: TGTGCCAGCAGCTTTGCACCAGGGCTCGAGCAGTACTTC
cdr3_aa: CASSFAPGLEQYF

v_call: TRBV29-1
j_call: TRBJ2-7
d_call: .
clone_size: .
cdr3_nt: TGCAGCGTTGGCTCTAAGGACAGAAACAGGCCCTACGAGCAGTACTTC
cdr3_aa: CSVGSKDRNRPYEQYF

v_call: TRBV5-4
j_call: TRBJ2-2
d_call: TRBD1
clone_size: .
cdr3_nt: TGTGCCAGCAGCTTACAGGGGTTTGGCGGGGAGCTGTTTTTT
cdr3_aa: CASSLQGFGGELFF

v_call: TRBV29-1
j_call: TRBJ2-7
d_call: TRBD1
clone_size: .
cdr3_nt: TGCAGCGTGGGACAGGGGGCCTACGAGCAGTACTTC
cdr3_aa: CSVGQGAYEQYF

v_call: TRBV4-1
j_call: TRBJ1-1
d_call: .
clone_size: .
cdr3_nt: TGCGCCAGCAGCCTCCCCCCAGGACAGCCGAACACTGAAGCTTTCTTT
cdr3_aa: CASSLPPGQPNTEAFF

v_call: TRBV18
j_call: TRBJ2-1
d_call: .
clone_size: .
cdr3_nt: TGTGCCAGCTCACCTCTTACTAGCACAGACTACAATGAGCAGTTCTTC
cdr3_aa: CASSPLTSTDYNEQFF

v_call: TRBV28
j_call: TRBJ2-5
d_call: .
clone_size: .
cdr3_nt: TGTGCCAGCAGTACGGACAGACAGGAGACCCAGTACTTC
cdr3_aa: CASSTDRQETQYF

v_call: TRBV19
j_call: TRBJ2-7
d_call: TRBD1
clone_size: .
cdr3_nt: TGTGCCAGTAGTATCCCCGGACAGGGAGGTCCGGGGTACTTC
cdr3_aa: CASSIPGQGGPGYF

v_call: TRBV9
j_call: TRBJ2-7
d_call: .
clone_size: .
cdr3_nt: TGTGCCAGCAGCGTAGGGCCGGGAGAGGAGCAGTACTTC
cdr3_aa: CASSVGPGEEQYF

v_call: TRBV4-1
j_call: TRBJ2-3
d_call: TRBD2
clone_size: .
cdr3_nt: TGCGCCAGCAGCCAAGATCGGGGGGACTTCACAGATACGCAGTATTTT
cdr3_aa: CASSQDRGDFTDTQYF

v_call: TRBV19
j_call: TRBJ1-4
d_call: TRBD1
clone_size: few
cdr3_nt: TGTGCCAGTAATACAGGGGGTAGGCGTGAAAAACTGTTTTTT
cdr3_aa: CASNTGGRREKLFF

v_call: TRBV5-1
j_call: TRBJ1-2
d_call: .
clone_size: once
cdr3_nt: TGCGCCAGCAGATCATCGGAGAACTATGGCTACACCTTC
cdr3_aa: CASRSSENYGYTF

v_call: TRBV29-1
j_call: TRBJ2-5
d_call: TRBD2
clone_size: .
cdr3_nt: TGCAGCGTTGAAGCCCCGATGCGGGGGGTAGAGACCCAGTACTTC
cdr3_aa: CSVEAPMRGVETQYF

v_call: TRBV5-4
j_call: TRBJ1-2
d_call: .
clone_size: once
cdr3_nt: TGTGCCAGCAGCTTGGACCAGGGGAACTATGGCTACACCTTC
cdr3_aa: CASSLDQGNYGYTF

v_call: TRBV6-1
j_call: TRBJ2-5
d_call: .
clone_size: .
cdr3_nt: TGTGCCAGCAGTGCCGGTGCGGCGGTGATCCAAGAGACCCAGTACTTC
cdr3_aa: CASSAGAAVIQETQYF

v_call: TRBV19
j_call: TRBJ2-1
d_call: TRBD2
clone_size: .
cdr3_nt: TGTGCCAGTAGTATAGTAGGACTAGCGGGGGTCGAGCAGTTCTTC
cdr3_aa: CASSIVGLAGVEQFF

v_call: TRBV3-1/TRBV3-2
j_call: TRBJ2-7
d_call: .
clone_size: .
cdr3_nt: TGTGCCAGCAGCCAAGACCCCCTGTCGGGCTCCTACGAGCAGTACTTC
cdr3_aa: CASSQDPLSGSYEQYF

v_call: TRBV7-6
j_call: TRBJ2-2
d_call: TRBD1
clone_size: few
cdr3_nt: TGTGCCAGCAGGGAGAGACAGGGGATTGGGGAGCTGTTTTTT
cdr3_aa: CASRERQGIGELFF

v_call: TRBV2
j_call: TRBJ1-1
d_call: .
clone_size: .
cdr3_nt: TGTGCCAGCAGTGACAGAGGGAACACTGAAGCTTTCTTT
cdr3_aa: CASSDRGNTEAFF

v_call: TRBV10-2
j_call: TRBJ1-2
d_call: .
clone_size: .
cdr3_nt: TGCGCCAGCAGTGAGGGAGTCTATGGCTACACCTTC
cdr3_aa: CASSEGVYGYTF

v_call: TRBV7-9
j_call: TRBJ2-1
d_call: TRBD2
clone_size: .
cdr3_nt: TGTGCCAGCAGCCATGATACTCCGTCTAGCGGCGTATACAATGAGCAGTTCTTC
cdr3_aa: CASSHDTPSSGVYNEQFF